Listed below are T cell receptor beta chains from one sample, sequenced in a study of a mutant IDH1 vaccine in newly diagnosed glioma. Their specific antigens are unknown. Libraries were prepared by immunoSEQ multiplex PCR; TCRdb keeps only in-frame clonotypes and omits some of them. The table records 75,000 to 85,000 clones, 90% to 95% of them present only once. The sample was PBMCs, taken from a glioma patient whose treatment included an IDH1 peptide vaccine. These TCRs come from a woman in her forties or fifties with glioma. Both conserved end residues are part of each CDR3. Fields, in order: clone size, J gene, V gene, D gene, CDR3 protein. A D gene is named only where the DNA matches it firmly. Some rows mark clone size as missing; the rest say once, few, many or name a class of expanded clone.

size: once
J: TRBJ1-1
V: TRBV18
D: -
CDR3: CASSPQGGTEAFF

size: -
J: TRBJ1-4
V: TRBV28
D: -
CDR3: CASKKGGAMGEKLFF

size: -
J: TRBJ2-5
V: TRBV9
D: TRBD2
CDR3: CASSEAGGLETQYF

size: -
J: TRBJ2-5
V: TRBV6-6
D: -
CDR3: CASSGVRVGETQYF

size: -
J: TRBJ2-7
V: TRBV2
D: TRBD1
CDR3: CASSSRTGALFGYF

size: -
J: TRBJ2-2
V: TRBV19
D: -
CDR3: CASSIGDGVTGELFF

size: once
J: TRBJ2-7
V: TRBV5-1
D: -
CDR3: CASSLVSGTSYEQYF

size: -
J: TRBJ2-3
V: TRBV5-4
D: TRBD2
CDR3: CASSLYSGASTDTQYF

size: -
J: TRBJ2-3
V: TRBV2
D: TRBD2
CDR3: CASMTTGEGTQYF

size: -
J: TRBJ2-5
V: TRBV9
D: -
CDR3: CASSVVGQGPRETQYF

size: -
J: TRBJ2-4
V: TRBV27
D: -
CDR3: CASSLKGKNIQYF

size: once
J: TRBJ2-3
V: TRBV10-3
D: TRBD1
CDR3: CAIRGQGEGTDTQYF

size: -
J: TRBJ2-1
V: TRBV9
D: -
CDR3: CASSVSSIVGRERNEQFF

size: -
J: TRBJ1-3
V: TRBV18
D: -
CDR3: CASSPAGIPDTIYF

size: -
J: TRBJ1-1
V: TRBV6-4
D: -
CDR3: CASSVGPQTGRRTEAFF

size: -
J: TRBJ2-5
V: TRBV6-6
D: -
CDR3: CASTGFQETQYF